This record concerns one T cell receptor (beta chain) sequence. The target antigen is unknown. 13 Jbeta primers and 60 Vbeta primers were used for the PCR. Clones were read by immunoSEQ multiplex PCR, and TCRdb kept only the in-frame ones, dropping some. Here the sample spans some 160,000 clones, around 80% being singletons. The source of the sample is a study of cytomegalovirus exposure and HLA in healthy donors. About the study: Assignment to the Caucasian-associated ancestry cluster applied to less than 85% of the 300 to 500 genotyped donors. Study-level results: One variant, a missense change in DCLRE1C, was linked in a later analysis to TCR beta V- and J-gene trimming. As was reported, the HLA-A and HLA-B alleles of most subjects were accurately predicted from TCR beta sequences. Solely CMV serostatus was available to characterize immune exposure.

The CDR3 covers 12 residues. Germline CDR1 reads SNHLY; CDR2 reads FYNNEI. V dropped 8 bases and J dropped 3 bases, with 11 bases sitting between them. V usage is TRBV2 and J usage is TRBJ2-7; TRBD2 might be the D (6 bases). The receptor's source is a middle-aged woman in good health and CMV-seropositive. Sequences were obtained from PBMCs. The CDR3 sequence: CASGAGFYEQYF. CDR3 nucleotide sequence: TGTGCCAGCGGGGCGGGGTTCTACGAGCAGTACTTC.